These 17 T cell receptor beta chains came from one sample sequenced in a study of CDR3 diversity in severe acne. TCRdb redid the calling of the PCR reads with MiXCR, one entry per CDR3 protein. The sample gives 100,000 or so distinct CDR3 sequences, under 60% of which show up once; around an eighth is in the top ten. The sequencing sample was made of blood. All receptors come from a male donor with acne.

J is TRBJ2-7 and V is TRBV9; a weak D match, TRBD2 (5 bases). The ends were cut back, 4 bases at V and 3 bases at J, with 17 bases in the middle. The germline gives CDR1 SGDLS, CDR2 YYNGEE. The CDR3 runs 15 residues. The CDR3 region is CASSPGGRRHYEQYF. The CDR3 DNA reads TGTGCCAGCAGCCCAGGCGGGCGGCGGCACTACGAGCAGTACTTC.

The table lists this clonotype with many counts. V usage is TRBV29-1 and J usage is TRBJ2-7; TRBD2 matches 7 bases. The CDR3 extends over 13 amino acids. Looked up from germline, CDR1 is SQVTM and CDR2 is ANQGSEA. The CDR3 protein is CSALQREAGEQYF. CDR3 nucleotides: TGCAGTGCCCTTCAGCGGGAAGCAGGGGAGCAGTACTTC.

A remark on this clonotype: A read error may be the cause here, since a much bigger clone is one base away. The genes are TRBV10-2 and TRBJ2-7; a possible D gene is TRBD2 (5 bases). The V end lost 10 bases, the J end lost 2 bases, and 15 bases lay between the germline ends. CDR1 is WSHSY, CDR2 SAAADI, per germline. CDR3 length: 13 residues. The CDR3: CATQAGGAYEQYF. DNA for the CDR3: TGCGCCACCCAGGCGGGCGGAGCCTACGAGCAGTACTTC.

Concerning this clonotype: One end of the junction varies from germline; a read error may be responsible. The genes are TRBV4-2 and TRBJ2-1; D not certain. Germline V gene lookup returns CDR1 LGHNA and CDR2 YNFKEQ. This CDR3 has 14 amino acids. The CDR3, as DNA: TGTGCCAGCAGCCAAGAAATGGAGTACAATGAGCGGTTCTTC. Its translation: CASSQEMEYNERFF.

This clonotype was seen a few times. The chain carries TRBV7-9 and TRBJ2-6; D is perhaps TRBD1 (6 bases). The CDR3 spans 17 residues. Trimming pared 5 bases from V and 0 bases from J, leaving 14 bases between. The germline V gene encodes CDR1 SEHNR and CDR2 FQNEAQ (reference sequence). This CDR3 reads CASSPGTPDSGANVLTF. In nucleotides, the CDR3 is TGTGCCAGCAGCCCGGGGACACCCGACTCTGGGGCCAACGTCCTGACTTTC.

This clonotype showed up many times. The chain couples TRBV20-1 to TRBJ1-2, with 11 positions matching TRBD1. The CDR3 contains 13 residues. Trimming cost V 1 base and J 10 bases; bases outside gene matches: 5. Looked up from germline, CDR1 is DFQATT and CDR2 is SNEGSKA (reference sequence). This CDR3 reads CSARGTGGIDYTF. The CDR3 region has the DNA TGCAGTGCTAGAGGGACAGGGGGCATTGACTACACCTTC.

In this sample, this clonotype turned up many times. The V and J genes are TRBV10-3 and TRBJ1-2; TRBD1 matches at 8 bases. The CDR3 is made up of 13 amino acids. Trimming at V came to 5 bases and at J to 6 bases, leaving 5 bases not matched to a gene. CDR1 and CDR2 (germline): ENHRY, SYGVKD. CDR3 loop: CAISMDRVNGYTF. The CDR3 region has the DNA TGTGCCATCAGTATGGACAGGGTTAATGGCTACACCTTC.

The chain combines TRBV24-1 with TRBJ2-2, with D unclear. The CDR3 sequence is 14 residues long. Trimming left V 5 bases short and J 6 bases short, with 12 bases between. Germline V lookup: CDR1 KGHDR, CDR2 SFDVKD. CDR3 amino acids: CATSAPLSPGELFF. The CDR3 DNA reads TGTGCCACCAGTGCCCCCTTATCGCCCGGGGAGCTGTTTTTT.

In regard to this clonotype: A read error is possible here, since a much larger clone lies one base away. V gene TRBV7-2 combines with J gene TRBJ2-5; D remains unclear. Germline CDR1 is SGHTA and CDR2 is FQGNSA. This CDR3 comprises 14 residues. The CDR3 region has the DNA TGTGCCAGCAGCTTGGCCGAAGAGCAAGGGACCCAGTACTTC. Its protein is CASSLAEEQGTQYF.

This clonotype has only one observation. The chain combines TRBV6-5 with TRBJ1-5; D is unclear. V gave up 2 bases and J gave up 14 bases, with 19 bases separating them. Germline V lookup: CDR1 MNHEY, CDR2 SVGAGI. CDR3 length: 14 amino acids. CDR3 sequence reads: CASSYVGRQAYEHF. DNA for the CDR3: TGTGCCAGCAGTTACGTTGGCAGACAAGCCTACGAGCATTTT.

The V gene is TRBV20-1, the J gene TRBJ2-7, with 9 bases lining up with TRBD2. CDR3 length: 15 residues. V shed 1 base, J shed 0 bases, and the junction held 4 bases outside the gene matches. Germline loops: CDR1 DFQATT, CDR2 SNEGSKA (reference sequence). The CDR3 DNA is TGCAGTGCTAGAGTAGCGGGAGCTGTCTCCTACGAGCAGTACTTC. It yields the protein CSARVAGAVSYEQYF.

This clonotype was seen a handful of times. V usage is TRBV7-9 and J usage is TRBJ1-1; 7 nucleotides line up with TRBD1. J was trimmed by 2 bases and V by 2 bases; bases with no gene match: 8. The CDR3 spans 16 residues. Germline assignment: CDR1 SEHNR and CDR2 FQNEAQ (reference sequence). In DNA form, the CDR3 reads TGTGCCAGCAGCTTACTGGGAGGGGGCGACAACACTGAAGCTTTCTTT. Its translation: CASSLLGGGDNTEAFF.

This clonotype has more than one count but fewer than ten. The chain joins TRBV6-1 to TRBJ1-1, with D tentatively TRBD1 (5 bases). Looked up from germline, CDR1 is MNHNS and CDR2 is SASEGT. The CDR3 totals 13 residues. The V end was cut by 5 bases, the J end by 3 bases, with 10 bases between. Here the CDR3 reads CASSYPQDTEAFF. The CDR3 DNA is TGTGCCAGCAGTTACCCACAGGACACTGAAGCTTTCTTT.

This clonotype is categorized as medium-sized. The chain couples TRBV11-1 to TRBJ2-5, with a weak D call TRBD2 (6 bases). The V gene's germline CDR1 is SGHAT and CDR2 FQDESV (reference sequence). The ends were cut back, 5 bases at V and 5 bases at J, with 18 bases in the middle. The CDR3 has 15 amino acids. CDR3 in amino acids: CASSVRGASSETQYF. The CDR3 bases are TGTGCCAGCAGCGTGCGGGGAGCGTCAAGTGAGACCCAGTACTTC.

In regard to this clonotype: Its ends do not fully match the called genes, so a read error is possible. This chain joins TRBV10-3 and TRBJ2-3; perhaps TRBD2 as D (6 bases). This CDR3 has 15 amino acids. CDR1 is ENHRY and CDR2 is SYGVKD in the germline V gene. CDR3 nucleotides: TGCGCCATCGGTGGTGGACTATCCTTTGTGGATACGCAGTGTTTT. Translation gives CAIGGGLSFVDTQCF.

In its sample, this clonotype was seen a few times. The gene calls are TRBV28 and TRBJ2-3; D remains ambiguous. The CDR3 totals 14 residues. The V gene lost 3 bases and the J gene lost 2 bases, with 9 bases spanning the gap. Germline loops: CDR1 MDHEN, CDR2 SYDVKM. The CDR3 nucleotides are TGTGCCAGCAGTTTCGACGGCTACACAGATACGCAGTATTTT. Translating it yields CASSFDGYTDTQYF.

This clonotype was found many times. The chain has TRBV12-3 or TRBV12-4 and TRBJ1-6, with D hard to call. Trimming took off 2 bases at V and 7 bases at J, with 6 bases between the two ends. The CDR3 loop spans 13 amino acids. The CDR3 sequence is CASSLSGNSPLHF. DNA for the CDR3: TGTGCCAGCAGTTTATCCGGCAATTCACCCCTCCACTTT.